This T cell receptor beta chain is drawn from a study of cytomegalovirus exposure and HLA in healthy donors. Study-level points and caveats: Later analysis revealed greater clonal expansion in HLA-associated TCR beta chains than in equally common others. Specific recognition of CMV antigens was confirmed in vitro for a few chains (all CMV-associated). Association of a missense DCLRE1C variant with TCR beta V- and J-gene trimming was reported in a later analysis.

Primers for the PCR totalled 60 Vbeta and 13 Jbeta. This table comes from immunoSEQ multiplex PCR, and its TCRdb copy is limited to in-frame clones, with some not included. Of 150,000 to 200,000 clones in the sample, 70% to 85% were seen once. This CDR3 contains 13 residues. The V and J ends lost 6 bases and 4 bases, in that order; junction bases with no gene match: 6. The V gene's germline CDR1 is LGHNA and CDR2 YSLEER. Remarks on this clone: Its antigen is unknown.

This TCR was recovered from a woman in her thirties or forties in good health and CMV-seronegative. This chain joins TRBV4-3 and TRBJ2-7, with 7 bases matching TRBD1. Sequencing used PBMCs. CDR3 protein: CASRRHRGYEQYF. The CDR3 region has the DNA TGCGCCAGCAGGCGGCACAGGGGATACGAGCAGTACTTC.